Listed below are T cell receptor beta chains from one sample, sequenced in a study of blood T cell repertoires in COVID-19. Assay used: immunoSEQ multiplex PCR; TCRdb lists only in-frame clones, some missing. Found here are some 220,000 clones, around four fifths of them singletons; the top ten hold around 18%. Sample: peripheral blood. These receptors all come from an elderly woman with active or convalescent COVID-19. CDR3s leave out the opening cysteine and the closing phenylalanine or tryptophan. Fields, in order: J gene, CDR3 length, V gene, D gene, CDR3 protein. A D gene is named only where the DNA matches it firmly.

TRBJ1-2 12 TRBV19 NA ASSMKGGDYGYT
TRBJ1-5 12 TRBV19 TRBD1 ASSLTGSNQPQH
TRBJ1-1 13 TRBV7-9 NA ASSLAGGGGTEAF
TRBJ1-1 12 TRBV3-1/TRBV3-2 NA ASSQVQGATEAF
TRBJ2-5 14 TRBV11-2 NA ASARPRTVGQETQY
TRBJ2-7 13 TRBV21-1 NA ASSNVDRGIDEQY
TRBJ2-7 12 TRBV7-2 TRBD2 ASRASSGTYEQY
TRBJ2-7 15 TRBV4-3 TRBD2 ASSQDFIREGLYEQY
TRBJ2-5 15 TRBV4-2 TRBD2 ASSPGLAGGEGETQY
TRBJ2-7 16 TRBV4-2 TRBD1 ASSHTGQGALQSYEQY
TRBJ2-7 12 TRBV11-2 NA ASSLDHLSGEQY
TRBJ2-2 14 TRBV6-6 TRBD1 ASSYSRQGAGGELF
TRBJ1-2 12 TRBV30 NA AWSDDRNHYGYT
TRBJ1-2 15 TRBV7-9 TRBD1 ASSLERTGGYSYGYT
TRBJ2-1 13 TRBV7-3 NA ASSPTPSSYNEQF
TRBJ1-4 12 TRBV7-9 TRBD1 ASSSGQGGEKLF
TRBJ2-3 14 TRBV5-1 NA ASSLVPELSTDTQY
TRBJ2-5 14 TRBV7-6 TRBD2 ASSSGLAGGKETQY
TRBJ2-1 11 TRBV6-4 TRBD1 ASSDTGVSEQF
TRBJ2-7 14 TRBV7-2 TRBD2 ASRQGLAGDSYEQY
TRBJ2-3 15 TRBV4-1 TRBD2 ASSQDKALAGGLPQY
TRBJ2-7 14 TRBV7-8 TRBD2 ASSLETWRGNNEQY
TRBJ1-5 12 TRBV2 NA ASSAAREGQPQH
TRBJ2-1 14 TRBV7-7 TRBD2 ASSAGTSGAYNEQF
TRBJ1-1 12 TRBV5-1 TRBD1 ASSDPGQGYEAF
TRBJ1-2 14 TRBV4-3 TRBD1 ASSQDLTGGAYGYT
TRBJ1-2 11 TRBV29-1 TRBD1 SVGTGNGYGYT
TRBJ1-1 14 TRBV15 TRBD1 ATSRGVEGAQTEAF
TRBJ1-6 13 TRBV27 TRBD1 ASTLFGQGFSPLH
TRBJ2-7 12 TRBV7-2 TRBD1 ASSLGGQAYEQY
TRBJ1-1 12 TRBV7-9 NA ASSLPGMNTEAF
TRBJ1-2 12 TRBV18 NA ASSPDWGDYGYT
TRBJ1-5 12 TRBV7-2 NA ASSSNPVVQPQH
TRBJ1-2 11 TRBV27 NA ASSFNFNYGYT
TRBJ2-6 16 TRBV14 NA ASSSGYGAYSGANVLT
TRBJ2-5 12 TRBV7-2 TRBD1 ASSTGQRQETQY
TRBJ2-7 10 TRBV5-6 NA ASSRQSYEQY
TRBJ2-1 14 TRBV27 TRBD2 ASSLSAGLANNEQF
TRBJ2-2 14 TRBV7-8 TRBD1 ASSSWDRELTGELF
TRBJ2-3 11 TRBV7-3 NA ASSSSPGYTQY
TRBJ2-1 13 TRBV7-2 TRBD2 ASSPATSGHNEQF
TRBJ1-2 12 TRBV6-2/TRBV6-3 NA ASSYIGTNYGYT
TRBJ2-2 12 TRBV5-1 NA ASSETANTGELF
TRBJ2-3 13 TRBV9 NA ASSPAGTDTDTQY
TRBJ1-1 12 TRBV30 NA AWSARGGDTEAF
TRBJ2-7 14 TRBV30 TRBD1 AWSGPRQGIWNEQY
TRBJ2-7 12 TRBV6-2/TRBV6-3 TRBD2 ASSRLAGTYEQY
TRBJ2-3 14 TRBV18 NA ASSQAGTQPTDTQY
TRBJ2-5 14 TRBV9 TRBD2 ASSVGTSRGQETQY
TRBJ1-1 12 TRBV19 NA ASSMSRLNTEAF
TRBJ2-3 15 TRBV7-3 NA ASSLLPGLGGTDTQY